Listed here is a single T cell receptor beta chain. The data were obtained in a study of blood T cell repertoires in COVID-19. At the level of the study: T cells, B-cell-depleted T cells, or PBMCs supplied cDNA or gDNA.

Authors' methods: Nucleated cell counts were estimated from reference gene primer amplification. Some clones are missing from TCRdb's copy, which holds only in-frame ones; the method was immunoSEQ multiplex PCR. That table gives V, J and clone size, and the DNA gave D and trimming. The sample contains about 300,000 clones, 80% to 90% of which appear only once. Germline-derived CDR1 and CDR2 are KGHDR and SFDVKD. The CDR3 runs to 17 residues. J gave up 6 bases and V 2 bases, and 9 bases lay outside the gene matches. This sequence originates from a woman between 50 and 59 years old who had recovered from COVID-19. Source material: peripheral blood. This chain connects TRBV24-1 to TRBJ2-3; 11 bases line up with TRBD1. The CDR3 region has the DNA TGTGCCACCAGTGATTACTCCGGGACAGGGGGTTGGGATACGCAGTATTTT. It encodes CATSDYSGTGGWDTQYF.